In this sample, the clone carrying this T cell receptor beta chain turned up many times. The sample belongs to a study of human T cells and chemical hapten exposure. In TCRdb, the RACE reads were re-called with MiXCR into one record per CDR3 protein. The sample lists some 39,000 distinct CDR3 sequences; more than 9% were seen once. Losses at the gene ends were 4 bases for V and 6 bases for J; bases not matched to a gene: 4. Germline values: CDR1 SQVTM, CDR2 ANQGSEA. The CDR3 extends over 13 amino acids. Stated time point: patch test 3, about 24 weeks after DPC sensitization. Treatment reported: therapeutic diphenylcyclopropenone sensitization with weekly scalp DPC. Total RNA was isolated from whole blood that had not been fractionated.

The TCR originated in a man aged 50 to 59 with alopecia areata. Some clones in this sample may be carry-over from other donors' samples. The sequencing used whole blood, collected in connection with sensitization to the hapten diphenylcyclopropenone (DPC). V gene TRBV29-1 combines with J gene TRBJ1-2; TRBD1 matches at 11 bases. CDR3: CSVVGQGDHGYTF. The CDR3 DNA is TGCAGCGTTGTGGGACAGGGGGACCATGGCTACACCTTC.